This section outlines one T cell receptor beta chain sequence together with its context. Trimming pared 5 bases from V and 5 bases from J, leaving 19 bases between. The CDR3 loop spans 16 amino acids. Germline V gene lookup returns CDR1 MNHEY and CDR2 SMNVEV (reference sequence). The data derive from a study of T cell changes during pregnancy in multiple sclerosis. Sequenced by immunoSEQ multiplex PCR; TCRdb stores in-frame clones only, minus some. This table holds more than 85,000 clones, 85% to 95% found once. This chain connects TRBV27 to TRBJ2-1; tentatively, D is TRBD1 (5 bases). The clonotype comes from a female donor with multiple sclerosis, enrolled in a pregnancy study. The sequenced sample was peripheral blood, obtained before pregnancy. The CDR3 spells CASSPARTRPNNEQFF. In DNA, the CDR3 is TGTGCCAGCAGTCCCGCCCGGACACGACCTAACAATGAGCAGTTCTTC.